This is a list of T cell receptor beta chains from one sample in a study of blood T cell repertoires in COVID-19. Using immunoSEQ multiplex PCR, the repertoire was profiled, and TCRdb retains in-frame clones only, with some absent. The sample records 50,000 to 60,000 clones, over 80% being singletons. Sequences were obtained from peripheral blood. The receptors originated from a man aged 40-55 years with COVID-19, enrolled during active disease. Both conserved end residues are part of each CDR3. The D gene is left open where the match is weak. Clone sizes are given selectively: once, few, many, or a class where the clone is expanded.

TRBD1 | TRBJ2-5 | TRBV7-2 | NA | CASSLRQGQETQYF | TGTGCCAGCAGCTTGCGACAGGGTCAAGAGACCCAGTACTTC
NA | TRBJ2-5 | TRBV3-1/TRBV3-2 | once | CASSQAQAQETQYF | TGTGCCAGCAGCCAAGCCCAGGCTCAAGAGACCCAGTACTTC
NA | TRBJ1-1 | TRBV5-1 | NA | CASSLGGSTEAFF | TGCGCCAGCAGCTTGGGGGGCTCCACTGAAGCTTTCTTT
NA | TRBJ1-4 | TRBV7-9 | NA | CASSFSINEKLFF | TGTGCCAGCAGTTTTTCTATTAATGAAAAACTGTTTTTT
TRBD1 | TRBJ1-1 | TRBV11-3 | NA | CASSFNRGGTEAFF | TGTGCCAGCAGTTTCAACAGGGGGGGCACTGAAGCTTTCTTT
NA | TRBJ1-6 | TRBV28 | NA | CASSFEGYNSPLHF | TGTGCCAGCAGTTTCGAGGGATATAATTCACCCCTCCACTTT
NA | TRBJ2-7 | TRBV18 | NA | CASSPQTNPYEQYF | TGTGCCAGCTCACCACAGACTAACCCCTACGAGCAGTACTTC
TRBD1 | TRBJ1-4 | TRBV7-9 | NA | CASSLKGAFEKLFF | TGTGCCAGCAGCTTAAAGGGGGCTTTCGAAAAACTGTTTTTT
NA | TRBJ2-7 | TRBV7-9 | NA | CASSLGASYEQYF | TGTGCCAGCAGCTTAGGAGCATCCTACGAGCAGTACTTC
NA | TRBJ1-1 | TRBV28 | NA | CASSPVGPGLEAFF | TGTGCCAGCAGTCCGGTCGGCCCAGGGTTGGAAGCTTTCTTT
TRBD2 | TRBJ2-1 | TRBV4-1 | NA | CASSLGGGLYNEQFF | TGCGCCAGCAGCCTCGGGGGGGGACTCTACAATGAGCAGTTCTTC
TRBD1 | TRBJ1-2 | TRBV24-1 | NA | CATGTPGGSGYTF | TGTGCCACCGGAACCCCAGGGGGATCAGGCTACACCTTC
TRBD2 | TRBJ2-1 | TRBV7-2 | NA | CASSLAIAGTYNEQFF | TGTGCCAGCAGCTTAGCGATAGCGGGAACCTACAATGAGCAGTTCTTC
TRBD2 | TRBJ2-1 | TRBV7-3 | NA | CASSLLAGGSSEQFF | TGTGCCAGCAGCTTACTCGCGGGAGGATCCAGTGAGCAGTTCTTC
NA | TRBJ1-5 | TRBV10-3 | NA | CAISESGSQPQHF | TGTGCCATCAGTGAGTCGGGGAGTCAGCCCCAGCATTTT
TRBD1 | TRBJ2-2 | TRBV30 | NA | CAWRTQGARTGELFF | TGTGCCTGGAGGACTCAGGGGGCACGGACCGGGGAGCTGTTTTTT
NA | TRBJ2-5 | TRBV4-1 | NA | CASSLLLEETQYF | TGCGCCAGCAGCCTTTTACTGGAAGAGACCCAGTACTTC
NA | TRBJ2-7 | TRBV28 | NA | CASRPGDWGGEQYF | TGTGCCAGCAGGCCCGGGGACTGGGGCGGCGAGCAGTACTTC
TRBD2 | TRBJ2-3 | TRBV19 | NA | CASSARLAGGTDTQYF | TGTGCCAGTAGTGCAAGACTAGCGGGGGGCACAGATACGCAGTATTTT
NA | TRBJ1-3 | TRBV21-1 | NA | CASSNRTAGNTIYF | TGTGCCAGCAGCAACCGGACAGCTGGAAACACCATATATTTT